This T cell receptor (beta chain) was observed in a study of CD8+CD57+ T cells in acquired aplastic anemia. This clonotype was counted between two and nine times. The CDR3 contains 16 residues. The V end was cut by 0 bases, the J end by 3 bases, with 15 bases between. Germline loops: CDR1 ENHRY, CDR2 SYGVKD. Patients chosen for sequencing had shown CD8+CD57+ cell expansion by flow cytometry. According to the study, genomic DNA was the template for TCR beta VDJ and CDR3 profiling. Via MiXCR, TCRdb re-called the reads, giving one row per CDR3 protein. The table has 160,000 or so distinct CDR3 sequences, 47% seen once.

The chain is built from TRBV10-3 and TRBJ2-7; D is uncertain. The clonotype originates from a human donor with aplastic anemia. The sequencing input was sorted CD4+, CD8+, or CD8+CD57+ T cells (not recorded which) from PBMCs. The CDR3 here is CAISESVGGVNYEQYF. Written as DNA, the CDR3 is TGTGCCATCAGTGAGTCAGTAGGTGGGGTAAACTACGAGCAGTACTTC.